Listed below are T cell receptor beta chains from one sample, sequenced in a study of cytomegalovirus exposure and HLA in healthy donors. Data came from immunoSEQ multiplex PCR; TCRdb stores just in-frame clones and leaves some out. The sample holds 95,000 to 130,000 clones, roughly a tenth seen once. Sequences were obtained from PBMCs. These receptor sequences come from a man aged 25 to 40 in good health and CMV-seronegative. Both conserved end residues are part of each CDR3. D genes are given only for firm matches. Clone size is shown for a subset of rows, as once, few, many or a class of expanded clone.

. | TRBJ1-1 | . | TRBV27 | TGTGCCAGCAGTTTAATGGGCAGGGTGAACACTGAAGCTTTCTTT | CASSLMGRVNTEAFF
few | TRBJ2-5 | TRBD1 | TRBV7-9 | TGTGCCAGCAGTCAAGGGACAGTCCAAGAGACCCAGTACTTC | CASSQGTVQETQYF
. | TRBJ2-1 | . | TRBV7-9 | TGTGCCAGCAGCTTTTCGGGGTACAATGAGCAGTTCTTC | CASSFSGYNEQFF
. | TRBJ2-7 | TRBD1 | TRBV5-4 | TGTGCCAGCAGCCACACCGGGACAGGGTCCTACGAGCAGTACTTC | CASSHTGTGSYEQYF
. | TRBJ1-3 | . | TRBV28 | TGTGCCAGCACCGACAGGATAAACACCATATATTTT | CASTDRINTIYF
. | TRBJ2-7 | TRBD1 | TRBV9 | TGTGCCAGCAGCGTCCGGGGGACAGGGGTCTACGAGCAGTACTTC | CASSVRGTGVYEQYF
. | TRBJ1-4 | TRBD1 | TRBV2 | TGTGCCGGCAGTGTTGGACAGGGACCTAATGAAAAACTGTTTTTT | CAGSVGQGPNEKLFF
. | TRBJ2-7 | TRBD1 | TRBV10-3 | TGTGCCATCAGTGAGGGACAGGGGAATACCTACGAGCAGTACTTC | CAISEGQGNTYEQYF
few | TRBJ1-2 | . | TRBV11-2 | TGTGCCAGCAGCTTCGCGCGGTGGAGCTATGGCTACACCTTC | CASSFARWSYGYTF
. | TRBJ2-1 | TRBD1 | TRBV12-5 | TGTGCTAGTGCCGACGCAGGACAGGGGGCCTACAATGAGCAGTTCTTC | CASADAGQGAYNEQFF
. | TRBJ1-1 | . | TRBV7-2 | TGTGCCAGCAGCCCGGTCCGGGGCACTGAAGCTTTCTTT | CASSPVRGTEAFF
. | TRBJ1-4 | . | TRBV11-2 | TGTGCCAGCAGCTTGAACCTCCCAAGCGAAAAACTGTTTTTT | CASSLNLPSEKLFF
few | TRBJ2-7 | TRBD1 | TRBV29-1 | TGCAGCGTGGGACAGGGGACAACCTACGAGCAGTACTTC | CSVGQGTTYEQYF
few | TRBJ1-4 | . | TRBV4-3 | TGCGCCAGCAGCCAAGGAAGGGAGGGTGAAAAACTGTTTTTT | CASSQGREGEKLFF
. | TRBJ1-1 | TRBD1 | TRBV7-2 | TGTGCCAGCAGCTTAGGGGGACAGGGAACTGAAGCTTTCTTT | CASSLGGQGTEAFF
few | TRBJ2-3 | TRBD2 | TRBV7-2 | TGTGCCAGCAGCTTAGGTCCTAGCGGGGGGGGAGATACGCAGTATTTT | CASSLGPSGGGDTQYF
. | TRBJ1-2 | . | TRBV25-1 | TGTGCCAGCAGGGGGCTGACAGGCTCCAACTATGGCTACACCTTC | CASRGLTGSNYGYTF
. | TRBJ1-1 | . | TRBV9 | TGTGCCAGCAGCCCGAACGACAGGAACACTGAAGCTTTCTTT | CASSPNDRNTEAFF
few | TRBJ2-2 | TRBD1 | TRBV9 | TGTGCCAGCAGCCCTCGACAGGGAAGCACCGGGGAGCTGTTTTTT | CASSPRQGSTGELFF
. | TRBJ2-1 | TRBD2 | TRBV30 | TGTGCCTGGGGACTAGCGGGAGTCGTTGAGCAGTTCTTC | CAWGLAGVVEQFF
few | TRBJ1-2 | TRBD1 | TRBV28 | TGTGCCAGCAGTTTCCCGGGACAGGACTATGGCTACACCTTC | CASSFPGQDYGYTF
few | TRBJ2-7 | . | TRBV30 | TGTGCCTGGAGTCGTGCCTACGAGCAGTACTTC | CAWSRAYEQYF